Presented here are 4 T cell receptor beta chains from one specimen sequenced in a study of blood T cell repertoires in COVID-19. The table came from immunoSEQ multiplex PCR; TCRdb's copy has only in-frame clones and leaves some out. The sample records 200,000 to 250,000 clones, 83% being singletons. Material: peripheral blood. All receptors come from a woman between 50 and 59 years old with acute or convalescent COVID-19.

The J gene is TRBJ2-1, the V gene TRBV10-3; possible D gene TRBD2, 6 bases. Looked up from germline, CDR1 is ENHRY and CDR2 is SYGVKD. CDR3 length: 14 residues. With 7 bases removed from V and 0 bases from J, the gap between germline ends came to 10 bases. The CDR3 loop is CAITEGNSYNEQFF. CDR3 nucleotide sequence: TGTGCCATCACGGAGGGGAACTCCTACAATGAGCAGTTCTTC.

The chain has TRBV4-2 and TRBJ2-3, with 10 bases fitting TRBD2. Germline loops: CDR1 LGHNA, CDR2 YNFKEQ. This CDR3 region has 16 residues. V shed 5 bases and J 2 bases; nucleotides not matched to a gene: 7. CDR3 amino acids: CASSTALAGVTDTQYF. The CDR3, as DNA: TGTGCCAGCAGCACCGCCCTAGCGGGGGTCACAGATACGCAGTATTTT.

The chain employs TRBV9 and TRBJ2-5; D might be TRBD2 (5 bases). Trimming pared 3 bases from V and 5 bases from J, leaving 11 bases between. Germline loops: CDR1 SGDLS, CDR2 YYNGEE. The CDR3 consists of 13 residues. CDR3 amino acids: CASSASRGETQYF. The CDR3 DNA sequence: TGTGCCAGCAGCGCGAGCAGAGGGGAGACCCAGTACTTC.

In this sample, this clone turned up a few times. The rearrangement joins TRBV30 to TRBJ1-3; D ambiguous. Germline lookup yields CDR1 GTSNPN and CDR2 SVGIG (reference sequence). The length of the CDR3 is 13 residues. Deletions cut 3 bases from V and 1 base from J, with 7 bases between. The CDR3 loop is CAWSSQSGNTIYF. In DNA form, the CDR3 reads TGTGCCTGGAGCTCCCAGTCTGGAAACACCATATATTTT.